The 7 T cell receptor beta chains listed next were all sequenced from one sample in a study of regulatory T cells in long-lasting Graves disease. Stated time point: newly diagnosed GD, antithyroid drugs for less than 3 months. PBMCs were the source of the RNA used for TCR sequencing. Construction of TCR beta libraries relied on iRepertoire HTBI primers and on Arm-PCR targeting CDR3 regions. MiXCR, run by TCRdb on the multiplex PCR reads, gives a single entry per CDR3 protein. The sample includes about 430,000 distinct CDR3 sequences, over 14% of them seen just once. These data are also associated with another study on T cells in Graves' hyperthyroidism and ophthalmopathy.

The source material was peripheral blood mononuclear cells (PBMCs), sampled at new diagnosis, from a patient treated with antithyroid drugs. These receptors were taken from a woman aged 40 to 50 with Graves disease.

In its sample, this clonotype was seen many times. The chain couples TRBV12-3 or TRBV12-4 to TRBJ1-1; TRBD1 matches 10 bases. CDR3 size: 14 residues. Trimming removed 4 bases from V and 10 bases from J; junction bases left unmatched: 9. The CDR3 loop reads CASSSTGQGRVAFF. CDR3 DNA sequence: TGTGCCAGCAGTTCGACGGGACAGGGGCGCGTAGCTTTCTTT.

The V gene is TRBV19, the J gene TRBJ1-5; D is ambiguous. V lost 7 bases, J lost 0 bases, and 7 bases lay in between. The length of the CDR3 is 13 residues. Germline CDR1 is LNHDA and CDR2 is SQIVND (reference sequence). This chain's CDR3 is CASKGYSNQPQHF. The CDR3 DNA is TGTGCCAGTAAGGGATATAGCAATCAGCCCCAGCATTTT. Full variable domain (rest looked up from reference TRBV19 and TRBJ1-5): DGGITQSPKYLFRKEGQNVTLSCEQNLNHDAMYWYRQDPGQGLRLIYYSQIVNDFQKGDIAEGYSVSREKKESFPLTVTSAQKNPTAFYLCASKGYSNQPQHFGDGTRLSIL.

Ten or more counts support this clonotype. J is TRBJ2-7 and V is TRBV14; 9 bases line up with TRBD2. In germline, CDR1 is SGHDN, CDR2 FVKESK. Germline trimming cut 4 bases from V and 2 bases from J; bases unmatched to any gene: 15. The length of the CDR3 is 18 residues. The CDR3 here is CASSPWAQSGRRAYEQYF. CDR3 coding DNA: TGTGCCAGCAGCCCTTGGGCGCAAAGCGGGAGGAGGGCCTACGAGCAGTACTTC. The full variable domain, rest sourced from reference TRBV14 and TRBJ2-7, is EAGVTQFPSHSVIEKGQTVTLRCDPISGHDNLYWYRRVMGKEIKFLLHFVKESKQDESGMPNNRFLAERTGGTYSTLKVQPAELEDSGVYFCASSPWAQSGRRAYEQYFGPGTRLTVT.

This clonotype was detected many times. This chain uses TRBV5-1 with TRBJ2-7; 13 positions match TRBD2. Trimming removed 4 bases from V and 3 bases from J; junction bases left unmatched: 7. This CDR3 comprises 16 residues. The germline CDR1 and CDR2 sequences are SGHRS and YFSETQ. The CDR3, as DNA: TGCGCCAGCAGCCCTGGGACTAGCGGGATTTTCTACGAGCAGTACTTC. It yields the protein CASSPGTSGIFYEQYF. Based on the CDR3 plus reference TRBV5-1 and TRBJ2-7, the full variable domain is KAGVTQTPRYLIKTRGQQVTLSCSPISGHRSVSWYQQTPGQGLQFLFEYFSETQRNKGNFPGRFSGRQFSNSRSEMNVSTLELGDSALYLCASSPGTSGIFYEQYFGPGTRLTVT.

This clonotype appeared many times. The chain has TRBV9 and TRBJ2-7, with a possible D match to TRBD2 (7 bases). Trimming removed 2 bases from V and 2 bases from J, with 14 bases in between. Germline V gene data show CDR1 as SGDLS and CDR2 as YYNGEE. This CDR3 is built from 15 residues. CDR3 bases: TGTGCCAGCAGCGTGGAGGCGGGGGCGACCTACGAGCAGTACTTC. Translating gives CASSVEAGATYEQYF.

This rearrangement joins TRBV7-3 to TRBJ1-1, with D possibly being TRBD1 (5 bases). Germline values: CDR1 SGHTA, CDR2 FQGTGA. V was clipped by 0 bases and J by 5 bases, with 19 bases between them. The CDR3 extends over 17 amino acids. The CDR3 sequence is CASSLTISESGSTEAFF. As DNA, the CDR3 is TGTGCCAGCAGCTTAACAATCTCGGAGTCAGGGTCTACTGAAGCTTTCTTT.

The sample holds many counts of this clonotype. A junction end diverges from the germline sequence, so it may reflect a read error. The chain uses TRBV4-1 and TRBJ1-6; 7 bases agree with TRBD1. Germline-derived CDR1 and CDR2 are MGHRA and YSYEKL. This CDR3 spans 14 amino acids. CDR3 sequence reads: CASSQGGFNSPLHF. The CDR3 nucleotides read TGCGCCAGCAGTCAAGGGGGCTTTAATTCACCCCTCCACTTT.